A selection of T cell receptor beta chains follows, all from one sample in a study of blood T cell repertoires in COVID-19. TCRdb's copy holds only in-frame clones and misses some; the assay was immunoSEQ multiplex PCR. Among over 100,000 clones listed, more than 80% were seen once. The specimen sequenced was peripheral blood. Receptors originate from a human donor in a cohort sampled during active COVID-19. The CDR3 runs from the conserved cysteine through the conserved F or W. Fields, in order: D gene, J gene, V gene, CDR3 protein, CDR3 DNA. A D gene is named only where the DNA matches it firmly.

>.|TRBJ1-4|TRBV10-3
CAISESPGSNEKLFF
TGTGCCATCAGTGAGTCTCCGGGGTCTAATGAAAAACTGTTTTTT
>.|TRBJ1-1|TRBV5-4
CASTQDRNTEAFF
TGTGCCAGCACCCAAGACAGGAACACTGAAGCTTTCTTT
>TRBD1|TRBJ1-2|TRBV7-9
CASSLEGQGSYGYTF
TGTGCCAGCAGCTTAGAGGGACAGGGAAGCTATGGCTACACCTTC
>.|TRBJ1-2|TRBV19
CASSIRTARTYGYTF
TGTGCCAGTAGTATAAGGACAGCCCGCACCTATGGCTACACCTTC
>TRBD2|TRBJ2-2|TRBV9
CASSVGLAGTGEPFF
TGTGCCAGCAGCGTAGGTCTAGCGGGCACCGGGGAGCCGTTTTTT
>.|TRBJ1-2|TRBV24-1
CATSDYKAGSAYGYTF
TGTGCCACCAGTGATTATAAGGCAGGGTCTGCCTATGGCTACACCTTC
>.|TRBJ1-3|TRBV30
CAWKQGLAGNTIYF
TGTGCCTGGAAACAGGGTCTGGCTGGAAACACCATATATTTT
>.|TRBJ1-1|TRBV20-1
CGWGNTEAFF
TGCGGGTGGGGCAACACTGAAGCTTTCTTT
>TRBD1|TRBJ1-5|TRBV19
CASKVDRGRNQPQHF
TGTGCCAGTAAGGTGGACAGGGGGCGCAATCAGCCCCAGCATTTT
>TRBD1|TRBJ1-1|TRBV27
CASSAGTDAGEAFF
TGTGCCAGCAGTGCCGGGACAGATGCGGGTGAAGCTTTCTTT